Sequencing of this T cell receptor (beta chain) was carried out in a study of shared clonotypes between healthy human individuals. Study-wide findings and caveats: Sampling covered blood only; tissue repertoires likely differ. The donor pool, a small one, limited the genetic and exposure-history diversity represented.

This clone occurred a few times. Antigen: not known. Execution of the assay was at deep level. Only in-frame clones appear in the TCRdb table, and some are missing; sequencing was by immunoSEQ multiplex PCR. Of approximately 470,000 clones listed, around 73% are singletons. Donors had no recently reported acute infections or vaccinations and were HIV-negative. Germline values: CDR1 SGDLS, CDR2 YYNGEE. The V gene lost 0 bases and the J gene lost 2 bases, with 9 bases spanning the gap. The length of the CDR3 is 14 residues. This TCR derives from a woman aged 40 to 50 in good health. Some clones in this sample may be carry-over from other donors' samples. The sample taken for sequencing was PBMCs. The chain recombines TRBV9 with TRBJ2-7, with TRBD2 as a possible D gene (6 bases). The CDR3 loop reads CASSVEAGPYEQYF. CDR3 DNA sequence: TGTGCCAGCAGCGTAGAAGCGGGTCCCTACGAGCAGTACTTC.